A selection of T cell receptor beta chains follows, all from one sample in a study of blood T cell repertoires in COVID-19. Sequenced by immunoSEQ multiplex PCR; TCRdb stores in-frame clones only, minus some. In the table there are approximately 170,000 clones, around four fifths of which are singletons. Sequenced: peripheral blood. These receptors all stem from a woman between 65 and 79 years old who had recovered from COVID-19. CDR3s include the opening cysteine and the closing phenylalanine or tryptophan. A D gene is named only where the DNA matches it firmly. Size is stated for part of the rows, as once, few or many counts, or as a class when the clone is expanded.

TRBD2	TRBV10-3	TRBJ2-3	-	CAILPGGGTDTQYF	TGTGCCATCCTCCCGGGGGGGGGCACAGATACGCAGTATTTT
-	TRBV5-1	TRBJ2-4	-	CASSPQPGLLAKNIQYF	TGCGCCAGCAGCCCACAGCCAGGGCTACTAGCCAAAAACATTCAGTACTTC
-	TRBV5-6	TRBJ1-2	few	CASSLAGGRTNF	TGTGCCAGCAGCTTGGCGGGGGGACGAACGAACTTC
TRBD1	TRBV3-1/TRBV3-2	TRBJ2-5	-	CASSQPPGTDNQETQYF	TGTGCCAGCAGCCAACCCCCCGGGACAGACAATCAAGAGACCCAGTACTTC
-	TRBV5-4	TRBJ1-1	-	CASSLDPGDTEAFF	TGTGCCAGCAGCTTGGACCCGGGGGACACTGAAGCTTTCTTT
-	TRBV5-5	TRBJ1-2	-	CASRAGLPNYGYTF	TGTGCCAGCAGGGCGGGTCTCCCAAACTATGGCTACACCTTC
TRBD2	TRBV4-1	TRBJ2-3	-	CASSPNPSGGLDTQYF	TGCGCCAGCAGCCCTAACCCTAGCGGGGGGCTGGATACGCAGTATTTT
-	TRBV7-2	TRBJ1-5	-	CASSWRGADQPQHF	TGTGCCAGCAGCTGGCGGGGGGCAGATCAGCCCCAGCATTTT
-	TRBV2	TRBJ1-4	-	CASSAWGREKLFF	TGTGCCAGCAGTGCGTGGGGCCGCGAAAAACTGTTTTTT
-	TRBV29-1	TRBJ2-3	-	CSVEDLTDTQYF	TGCAGCGTTGAAGACCTCACAGATACGCAGTATTTT
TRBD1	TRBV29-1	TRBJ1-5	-	CSGTTGVGQPQHF	TGCAGCGGGACGACAGGGGTTGGTCAGCCCCAGCATTTT
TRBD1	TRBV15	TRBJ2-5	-	CATSSPGQGTETQYF	TGTGCCACCAGCAGCCCCGGACAGGGTACAGAGACCCAGTACTTC
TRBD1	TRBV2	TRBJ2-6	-	CASRQGVSSGANVLTF	TGTGCCAGCCGACAGGGCGTCAGCTCTGGGGCCAACGTCCTGACTTTC
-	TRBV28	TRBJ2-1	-	CASSGRRAGAYNEQFF	TGTGCCAGCAGTGGACGGAGGGCCGGGGCCTACAATGAGCAGTTCTTC
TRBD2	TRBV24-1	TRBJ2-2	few	CATSDHGLAGVGELFF	TGTGCCACCAGTGACCATGGACTAGCGGGAGTGGGGGAGCTGTTTTTT
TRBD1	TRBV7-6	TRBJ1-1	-	CASSLRPATGVPTEAFF	TGTGCCAGCAGCTTACGTCCTGCGACAGGGGTCCCCACTGAAGCTTTCTTT
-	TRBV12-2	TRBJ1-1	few	CAPSAEGTEAFF	TGTGCCCCGAGCGCTGAAGGCACTGAAGCTTTCTTT
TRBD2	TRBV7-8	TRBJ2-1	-	CASRDSSGSSYNEQFF	TGTGCCAGCAGGGACTCTAGCGGGAGCTCCTACAATGAGCAGTTCTTC
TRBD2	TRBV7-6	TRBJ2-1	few	CASSPRTSGYNEQFF	TGTGCCAGCAGCCCCCGGACTAGCGGCTACAATGAGCAGTTCTTC
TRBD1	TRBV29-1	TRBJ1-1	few	CSVGGTGEGTEAFF	TGCAGCGTTGGGGGGACAGGGGAGGGAACTGAAGCTTTCTTT
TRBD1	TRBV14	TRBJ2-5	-	CASSQARGTGGWVTQYF	TGTGCCAGCAGCCAAGCCCGCGGGACAGGGGGTTGGGTGACCCAGTACTTC
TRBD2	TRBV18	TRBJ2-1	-	CASSPGLAENNEQFF	TGTGCCAGCTCACCGGGGCTAGCGGAGAACAATGAGCAGTTCTTC
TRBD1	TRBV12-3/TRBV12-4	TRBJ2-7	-	CASSFRGSEQYF	TGTGCCAGCAGTTTCAGGGGGTCCGAGCAGTACTTC
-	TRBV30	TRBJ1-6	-	CAWGRGSGNSPLHF	TGTGCCTGGGGTAGGGGGTCGGGCAATTCACCCCTCCACTTT
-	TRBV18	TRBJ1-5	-	CASSPGVSSNQPQHF	TGTGCCAGCTCACCAGGAGTCTCTAGCAATCAGCCCCAGCATTTT